The T cell receptor (beta chain) described here comes from a study of post-analysis software for immune sequencing data. Germline V CDR1 and CDR2: SGHRS, YFSETQ. V lost 4 bases and J lost 2; bases outside the gene matches: 11. There are 17 residues in the CDR3. Incorporated into the TCR beta cDNA libraries were unique molecular identifiers, which served to reduce PCR and sequencing biases. Each CDR3 protein gets one entry after TCRdb re-called the PCR reads with MiXCR. In the table there are hundreds of thousands of distinct CDR3 sequences, 30% of which are singletons. Notes on this clonotype: The antigen is not known.

Study conclusions and caveats: A handful of TRBV segments were significantly more frequent in patients than in controls. TRBV5-6, TRBV5-1 and TRBV20-1 were among these segments.

The chain is built from TRBV5-1 and TRBJ2-1; TRBD2 matches 8 bases. The specimen was blood. This TCR was sampled from a girl aged 10 to 17 with multiple sclerosis. CDR3 DNA sequence: TGCGCCAGCAGCACCGGGACTGGGCGGGGGGCCTACAATGAGCAGTTCTTC. It is translated as CASSTGTGRGAYNEQFF.